This T cell receptor beta chain was recovered during a study of tumor and adjacent non-tumor tissue in lung cancer. Study-wide results and limits: Significantly higher TCR diversity was found in tumor than normal lung. Patients with more diverse tumor TCRs had worse survival.

On this clonotype: The antigen remains undetermined. A read error may account for a junction end that differs from germline.

This sample's RNA came from whole unsorted tissue. Three rounds of nested PCR, following a modified ARM-PCR protocol, produced the TCRbeta library. TCRdb passed the multiplex PCR reads through MiXCR, listing each CDR3 protein once. The table records under 150,000 distinct CDR3 sequences, roughly 64% of them present only once. Germline V gene lookup returns CDR1 MNHNY and CDR2 SVGAGI (reference sequence). The CDR3 sequence is 14 residues long. Input material: lung tumor tissue. This sequence joins TRBV6-6 and TRBJ2-2; D may be TRBD1 (5 bases). The clonotype was recovered from a man under 40 with non-small cell lung cancer. CDR3 sequence: CASRVTVNTGELFF. The CDR3 region has the DNA TGCGCCAGCAGAGTGACAGTGAACACCGGGGAGCTGTTTTTT.